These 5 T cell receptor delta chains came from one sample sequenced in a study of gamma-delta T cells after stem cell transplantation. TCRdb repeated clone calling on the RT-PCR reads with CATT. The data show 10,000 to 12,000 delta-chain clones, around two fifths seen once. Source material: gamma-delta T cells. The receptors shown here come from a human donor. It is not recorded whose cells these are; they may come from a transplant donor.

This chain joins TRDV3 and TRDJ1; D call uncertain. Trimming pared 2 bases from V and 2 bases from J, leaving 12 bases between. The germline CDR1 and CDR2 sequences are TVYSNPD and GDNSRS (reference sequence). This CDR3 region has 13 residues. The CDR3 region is CAFLLDFTDKLIF. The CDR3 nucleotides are TGTGCCTTTCTATTGGACTTTACCGATAAACTCATCTTT.

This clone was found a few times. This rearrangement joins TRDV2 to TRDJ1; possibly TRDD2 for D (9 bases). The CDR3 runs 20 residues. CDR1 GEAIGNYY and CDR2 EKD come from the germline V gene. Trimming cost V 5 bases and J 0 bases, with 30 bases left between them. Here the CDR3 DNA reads TGTGCCTGTGCTCCCACCTTCCTACAAACTGGGGGTCAGTACACCGATAAACTCATCTTT. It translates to CACAPTFLQTGGQYTDKLIF.

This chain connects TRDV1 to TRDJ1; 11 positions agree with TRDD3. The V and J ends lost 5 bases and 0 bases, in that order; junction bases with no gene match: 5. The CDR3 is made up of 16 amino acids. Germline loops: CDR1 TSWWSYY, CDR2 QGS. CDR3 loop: CALGFVLGDNTDKLIF. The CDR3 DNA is TGTGCTCTTGGGTTCGTACTGGGGGATAACACCGATAAACTCATCTTT.

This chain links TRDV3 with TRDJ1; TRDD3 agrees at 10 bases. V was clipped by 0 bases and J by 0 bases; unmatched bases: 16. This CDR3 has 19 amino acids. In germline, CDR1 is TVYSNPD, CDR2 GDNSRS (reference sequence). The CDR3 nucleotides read TGTGCCTTTAGGAACTGCCGCCCGTACTGGGGGATGTACACCGATAAACTCATCTTT. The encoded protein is CAFRNCRPYWGMYTDKLIF.

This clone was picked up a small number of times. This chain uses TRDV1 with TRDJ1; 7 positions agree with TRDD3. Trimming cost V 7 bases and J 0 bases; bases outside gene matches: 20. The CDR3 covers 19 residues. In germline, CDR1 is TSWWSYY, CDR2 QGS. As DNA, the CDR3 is TGTGCTCTTGAGCTTGGGGGACCCATCCACTTTCCGTACACCGATAAACTCATCTTT. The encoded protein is CALELGGPIHFPYTDKLIF.